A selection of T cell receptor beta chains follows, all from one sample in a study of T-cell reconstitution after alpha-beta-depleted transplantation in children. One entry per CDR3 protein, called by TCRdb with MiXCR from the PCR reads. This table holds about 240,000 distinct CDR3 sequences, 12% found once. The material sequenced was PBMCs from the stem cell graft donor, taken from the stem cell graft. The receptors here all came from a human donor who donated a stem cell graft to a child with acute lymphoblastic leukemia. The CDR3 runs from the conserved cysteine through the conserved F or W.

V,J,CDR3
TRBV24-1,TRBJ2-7,CATSDLNTGEQYF
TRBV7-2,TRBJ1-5,CASSAHRGNQPQHF
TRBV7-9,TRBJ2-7,CASSLSRDSHEQYF
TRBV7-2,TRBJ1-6,CASTTGHFSPLHF
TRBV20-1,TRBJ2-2,CSAQGGGASGELFF
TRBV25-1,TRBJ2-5,CASSEASGGPQETQYF
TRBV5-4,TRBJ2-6,CASSGRDSRSSGANVLTF
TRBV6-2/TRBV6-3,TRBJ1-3,CASTTSYRTDVGNTIYF
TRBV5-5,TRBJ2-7,CASRDPYSTSRQYF
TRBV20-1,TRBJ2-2,CSARDLSGRGGTGELFF
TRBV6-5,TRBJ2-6,CASTSIYSGANGLTF
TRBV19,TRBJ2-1,CASSIGLDSYNEQFF
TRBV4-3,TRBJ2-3,CASSQEVAGGADTQYF
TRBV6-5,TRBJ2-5,CASSYSNGGQETQYF
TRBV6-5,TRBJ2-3,CASSYSSDTQYF